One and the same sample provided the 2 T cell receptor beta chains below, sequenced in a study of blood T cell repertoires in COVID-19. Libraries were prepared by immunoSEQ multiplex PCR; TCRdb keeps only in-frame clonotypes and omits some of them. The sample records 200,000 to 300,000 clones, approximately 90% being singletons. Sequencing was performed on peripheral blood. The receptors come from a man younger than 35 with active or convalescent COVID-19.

Here the CDR3 DNA reads TGTGCCAGCAGCCAAGAGGCAGGGTCGACCGGGGAGCTGTTTTTT. This codes for CASSQEAGSTGELFF. This chain links TRBV14 with TRBJ2-2, with a possible D match to TRBD1 (5 bases). Germline CDR1 reads SGHDN; CDR2 reads FVKESK. Trimming cost V 0 bases and J 5 bases, with 10 bases left between them. This CDR3 spans 15 amino acids.

CDR3 residues: CASSSGELGNSPLHF. CDR3 nucleotides: TGTGCCAGCAGCAGTGGAGAACTCGGGAATTCACCCCTCCACTTT. The chain carries TRBV7-2 and TRBJ1-6; D gene unclear. In germline, CDR1 is SGHTA, CDR2 FQGNSA. The CDR3 sequence is 15 residues long. The V end lost 5 bases, the J end lost 7 bases, and 15 bases lay between the germline ends.